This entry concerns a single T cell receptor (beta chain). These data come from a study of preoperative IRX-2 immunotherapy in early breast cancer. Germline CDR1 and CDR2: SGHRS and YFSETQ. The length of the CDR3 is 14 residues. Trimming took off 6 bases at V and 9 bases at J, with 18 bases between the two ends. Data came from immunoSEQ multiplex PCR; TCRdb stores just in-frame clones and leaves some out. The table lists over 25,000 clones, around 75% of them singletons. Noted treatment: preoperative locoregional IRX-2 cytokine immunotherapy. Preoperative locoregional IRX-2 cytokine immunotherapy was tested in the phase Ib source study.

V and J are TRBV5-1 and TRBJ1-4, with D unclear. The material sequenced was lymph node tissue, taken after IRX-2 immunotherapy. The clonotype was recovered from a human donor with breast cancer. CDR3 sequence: CASNARPGVKKLFF. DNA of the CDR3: TGCGCCAGCAACGCCCGCCCAGGAGTAAAAAAACTGTTTTTT.